The entry below gives a single T cell receptor beta chain sequence along with its context. The sample originates from a study of technical replicates of blood from a few donors. Sequencing used immunoSEQ multiplex PCR; TCRdb keeps in-frame clones, though not all of them. The sample has about 89,000 clones; approximately 94% are singletons. V lost 8 bases and J lost 4, with 21 bases in between. The germline gives CDR1 SGHAT, CDR2 FQNNGV. This CDR3 has 15 residues. The source material was T cells isolated from PBMCs. This sequence originates from a human donor in good health. This chain connects TRBV11-2 to TRBJ2-7; D may be TRBD1 (6 bases). In nucleotides, the CDR3 is TGTGCCAGCGGGCCCCTGACAGGTAGGGGTTACGAGCAGTACTTC. Protein sequence: CASGPLTGRGYEQYF.